This entry concerns a single TCR beta chain. The authors' processing: Estimation of nucleated cell counts was performed using reference gene primer amplification. Here immunoSEQ multiplex PCR was the method, and the copy in TCRdb shows in-frame clones only, minus some. Clone size and V and J calls were adopted from that table, with D and trimming inferred from the DNA. The table includes 71,000 or so clones, approximately 83% detected once. The data were taken from a study of blood T cell repertoires in COVID-19. Study context: PBMCs, B-cell-depleted T cells, or T cells provided the cDNA or gDNA that made up the material.

J gave up 11 bases and V 5 bases, and 5 bases lay outside the gene matches. This CDR3 is 11 amino acids long. The germline CDR1 and CDR2 sequences are SGHTS and YDEGEE. The specimen sequenced was peripheral blood. This TCR derives from a man in his sixties or seventies with acute or convalescent COVID-19. The chain links TRBV5-8 to TRBJ2-7; the match to TRBD1 covers 9 bases. The CDR3 region has the DNA TGTGCCAGCAGGTACGGACAGGGGAAGTACTTC. Its protein is CASRYGQGKYF. Full variable domain (remainder filled in from reference TRBV5-8 and TRBJ2-7): EAGVTQSPTHLIKTRGQQATLRCSPISGHTSVYWYQQALGLGLQFLLWYDEGEERNRGNFPPRFSGRQFPNYSSELNVNALELEDSALYLCASRYGQGKYFGPGTRLTVT.